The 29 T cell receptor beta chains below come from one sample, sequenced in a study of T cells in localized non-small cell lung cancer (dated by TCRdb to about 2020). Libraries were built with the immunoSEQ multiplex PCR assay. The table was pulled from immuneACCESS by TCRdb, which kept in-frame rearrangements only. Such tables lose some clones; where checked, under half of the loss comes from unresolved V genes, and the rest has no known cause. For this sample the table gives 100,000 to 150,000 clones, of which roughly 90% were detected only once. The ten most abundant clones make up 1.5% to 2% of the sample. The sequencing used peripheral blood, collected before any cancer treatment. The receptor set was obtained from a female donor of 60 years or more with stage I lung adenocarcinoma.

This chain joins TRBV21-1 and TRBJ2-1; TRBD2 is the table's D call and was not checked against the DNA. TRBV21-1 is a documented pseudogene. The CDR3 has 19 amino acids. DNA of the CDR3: TGTGCCAGCAGCTCTCCAGGGGGACTAGCGGGGCGCCCCTACAATGAGCAGTTCTTC. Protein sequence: CASSSPGGLAGRPYNEQFF.

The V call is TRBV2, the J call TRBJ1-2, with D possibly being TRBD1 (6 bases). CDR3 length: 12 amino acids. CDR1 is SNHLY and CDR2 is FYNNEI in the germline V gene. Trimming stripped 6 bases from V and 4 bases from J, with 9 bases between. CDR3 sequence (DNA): TGTGCCAGCAGACCGGACAGCTATGGCTACACCTTC. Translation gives CASRPDSYGYTF.

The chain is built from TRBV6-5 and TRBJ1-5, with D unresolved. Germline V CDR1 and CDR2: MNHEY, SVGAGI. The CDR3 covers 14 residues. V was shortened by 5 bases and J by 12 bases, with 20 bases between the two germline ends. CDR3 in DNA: TGTGCCAGCAGTGCGCGTAAACCCGAGTGGGACCAGCATTTT. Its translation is CASSARKPEWDQHF.

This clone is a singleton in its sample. The CDR3 is CASSYDGSPAYNEQFF. The CDR3 DNA reads as TGTGCCAGCAGTTACGACGGGTCGCCGGCCTACAATGAGCAGTTCTTC. The chain joins TRBV6-6 to TRBJ2-1; D is unclear. The CDR3 is 16 amino acids. With 2 bases removed from V and 2 bases from J, the gap between germline ends came to 13 bases. Germline CDR1 MNHNY, CDR2 SVGAGI (reference sequence).

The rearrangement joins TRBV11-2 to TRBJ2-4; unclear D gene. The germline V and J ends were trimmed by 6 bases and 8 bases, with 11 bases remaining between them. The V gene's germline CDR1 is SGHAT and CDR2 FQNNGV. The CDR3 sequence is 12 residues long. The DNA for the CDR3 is TGTGCCAGCAGTTTCAGCTGGGACATTCAGTACTTC. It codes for CASSFSWDIQYF.

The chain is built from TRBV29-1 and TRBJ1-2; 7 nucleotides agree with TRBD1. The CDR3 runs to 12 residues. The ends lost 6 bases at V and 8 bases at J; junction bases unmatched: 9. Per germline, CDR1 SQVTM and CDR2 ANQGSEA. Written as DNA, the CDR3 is TGCAGCGTGACAGGGACCGGAGGGGGCTACACCTTC. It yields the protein CSVTGTGGGYTF.

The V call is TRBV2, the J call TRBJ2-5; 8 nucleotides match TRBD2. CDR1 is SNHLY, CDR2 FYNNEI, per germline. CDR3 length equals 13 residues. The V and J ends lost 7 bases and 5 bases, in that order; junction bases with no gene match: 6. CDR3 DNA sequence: TGTGCCAGCAAGCGGGAGAAAGGGGAGACCCAGTACTTC. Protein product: CASKREKGETQYF.

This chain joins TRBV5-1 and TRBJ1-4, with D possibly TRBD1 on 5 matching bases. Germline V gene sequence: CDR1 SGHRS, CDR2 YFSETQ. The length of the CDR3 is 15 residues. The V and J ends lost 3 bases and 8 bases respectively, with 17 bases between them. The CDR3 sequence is CASSWAGYPGEKLFF. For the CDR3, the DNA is TGCGCCAGCAGCTGGGCCGGTTACCCAGGGGAAAAACTGTTTTTT.

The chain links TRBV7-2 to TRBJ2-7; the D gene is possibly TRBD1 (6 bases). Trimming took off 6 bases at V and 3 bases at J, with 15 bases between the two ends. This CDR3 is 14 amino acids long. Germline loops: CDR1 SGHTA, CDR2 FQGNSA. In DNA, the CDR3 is TGTGCCAGCAGTCGTAAGGGGGATGGCTACGAGCAGTACTTC. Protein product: CASSRKGDGYEQYF.

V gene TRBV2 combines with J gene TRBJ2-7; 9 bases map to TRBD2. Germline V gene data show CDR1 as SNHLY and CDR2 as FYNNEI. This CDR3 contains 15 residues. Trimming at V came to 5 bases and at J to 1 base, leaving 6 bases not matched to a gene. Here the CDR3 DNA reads TGTGCCAGCAGTCCCCTGGCGGGAGGGTCCTACGAGCAGTACTTC. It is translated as CASSPLAGGSYEQYF. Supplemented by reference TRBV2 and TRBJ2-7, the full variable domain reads EPEVTQTPSHQVTQMGQEVILRCVPISNHLYFYWYRQILGQKVEFLVSFYNNEISEKSEIFDDQFSVERPDGSNFTLKIRSTKLEDSAMYFCASSPLAGGSYEQYFGPGTRLTVT.

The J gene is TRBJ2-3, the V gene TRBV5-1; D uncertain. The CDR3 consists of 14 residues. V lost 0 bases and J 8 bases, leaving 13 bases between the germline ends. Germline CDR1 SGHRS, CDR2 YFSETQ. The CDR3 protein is CASSLVPGPGTQYF. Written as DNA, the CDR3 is TGCGCCAGCAGCTTGGTCCCGGGTCCGGGTACGCAGTATTTT.

CDR3 residues: CASADRGREQYF. In DNA, the CDR3 is TGTGCCAGCGCAGACAGGGGGCGCGAGCAGTACTTC. The chain links TRBV6-1 to TRBJ2-7; 10 bases are shared with TRBD1. The CDR3 has 12 residues. Trimming removed 8 bases from V and 6 bases from J; junction bases left unmatched: 4. Germline CDR1 MNHNS, CDR2 SASEGT.

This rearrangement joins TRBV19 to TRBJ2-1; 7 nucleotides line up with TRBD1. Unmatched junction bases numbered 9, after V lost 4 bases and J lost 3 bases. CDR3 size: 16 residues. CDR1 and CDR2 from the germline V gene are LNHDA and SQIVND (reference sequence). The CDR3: CASSTETGYVYNEQFF. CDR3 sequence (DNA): TGTGCCAGTAGTACTGAGACAGGGTATGTCTACAATGAGCAGTTCTTC.

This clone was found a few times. DNA for the CDR3: TGTGCCAGCAGCTTAGTTCTAGCGAAGACAGATACGCAGTATTTT. Its protein is CASSLVLAKTDTQYF. The chain employs TRBV7-8 and TRBJ2-3; D perhaps matches TRBD2 (6 bases). CDR3 length equals 15 residues. The germline V gene encodes CDR1 SGHVS and CDR2 FQNEAQ. V lost 1 base to trimming and J lost 3 bases, with 11 bases between them.

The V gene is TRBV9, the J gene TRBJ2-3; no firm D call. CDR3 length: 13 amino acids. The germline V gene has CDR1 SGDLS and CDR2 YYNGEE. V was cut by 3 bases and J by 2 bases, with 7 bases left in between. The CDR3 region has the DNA TGTGCCAGCAGCGCCACTGTCACAGATACGCAGTATTTT. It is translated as CASSATVTDTQYF.

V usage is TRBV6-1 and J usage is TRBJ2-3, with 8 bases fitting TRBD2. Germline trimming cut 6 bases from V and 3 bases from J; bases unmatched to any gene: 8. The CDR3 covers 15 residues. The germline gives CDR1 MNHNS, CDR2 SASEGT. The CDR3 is CASSLLAGKTDTQYF. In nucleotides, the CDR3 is TGTGCCAGCAGCCTCTTAGCGGGAAAAACAGATACGCAGTATTTT.

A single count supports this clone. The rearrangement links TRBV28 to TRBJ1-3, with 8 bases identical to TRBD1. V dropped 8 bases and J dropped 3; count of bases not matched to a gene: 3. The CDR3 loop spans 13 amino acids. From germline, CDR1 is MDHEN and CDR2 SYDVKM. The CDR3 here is CASGQGLGNTIYF. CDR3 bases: TGTGCCAGCGGACAGGGCCTTGGAAACACCATATATTTT.

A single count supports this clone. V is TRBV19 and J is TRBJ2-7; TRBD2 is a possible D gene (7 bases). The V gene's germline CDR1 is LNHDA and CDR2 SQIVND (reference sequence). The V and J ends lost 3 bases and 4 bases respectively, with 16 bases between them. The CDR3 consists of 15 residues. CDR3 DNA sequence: TGTGCCAGTAGTATCCAACGGGGGGCTCAATACGAGCAGTACTTC. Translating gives CASSIQRGAQYEQYF.

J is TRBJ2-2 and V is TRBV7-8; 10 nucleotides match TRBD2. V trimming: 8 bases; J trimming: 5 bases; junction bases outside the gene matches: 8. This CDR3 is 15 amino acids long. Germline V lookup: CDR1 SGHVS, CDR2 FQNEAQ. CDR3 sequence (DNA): TGTGCCAGCTCGGTGTCTAGCGGGAGTACCGGGGAGCTGTTTTTT. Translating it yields CASSVSSGSTGELFF.

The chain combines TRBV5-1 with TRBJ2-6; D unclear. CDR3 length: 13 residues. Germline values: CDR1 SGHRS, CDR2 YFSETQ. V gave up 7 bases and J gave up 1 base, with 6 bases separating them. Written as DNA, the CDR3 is TGCGCCAGCCAACTTTCTGGGGCCAACGTCCTGACTTTC. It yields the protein CASQLSGANVLTF. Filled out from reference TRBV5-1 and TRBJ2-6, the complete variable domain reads KAGVTQTPRYLIKTRGQQVTLSCSPISGHRSVSWYQQTPGQGLQFLFEYFSETQRNKGNFPGRFSGRQFSNSRSEMNVSTLELGDSALYLCASQLSGANVLTFGAGSRLTVL.

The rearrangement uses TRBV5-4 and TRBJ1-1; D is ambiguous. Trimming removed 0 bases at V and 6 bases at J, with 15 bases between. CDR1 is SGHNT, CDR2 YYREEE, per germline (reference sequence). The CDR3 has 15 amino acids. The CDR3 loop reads CASSLAGRGRAEAFF. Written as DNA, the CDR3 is TGTGCCAGCAGCTTGGCTGGCCGGGGAAGGGCTGAAGCTTTCTTT.

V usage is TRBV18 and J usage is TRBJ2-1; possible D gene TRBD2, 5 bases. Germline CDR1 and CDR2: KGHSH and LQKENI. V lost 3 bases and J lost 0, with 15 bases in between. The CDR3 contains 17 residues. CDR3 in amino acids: CASSPLRTPGSYNEQFF. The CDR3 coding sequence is TGTGCCAGCTCACCGCTTCGGACTCCCGGCTCCTACAATGAGCAGTTCTTC.

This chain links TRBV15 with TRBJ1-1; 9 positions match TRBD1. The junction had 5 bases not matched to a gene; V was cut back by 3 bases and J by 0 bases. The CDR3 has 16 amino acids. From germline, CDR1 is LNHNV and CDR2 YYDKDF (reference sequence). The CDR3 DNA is TGTGCCACCAGCAGGGGACAGGGTTTGATGAACACTGAAGCTTTCTTT. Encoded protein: CATSRGQGLMNTEAFF.

CDR3 DNA sequence: TGCGCCAGCTCAGGGTTTAGGGGCTACGAGCAGTACTTC. This encodes CASSGFRGYEQYF. The chain employs TRBV10-2 and TRBJ2-7, with D perhaps TRBD1 (5 bases). The V gene's germline CDR1 is WSHSY and CDR2 SAAADI. The CDR3 is 13 residues long. Trimming removed 8 bases from V and 3 bases from J, with 14 bases in between.

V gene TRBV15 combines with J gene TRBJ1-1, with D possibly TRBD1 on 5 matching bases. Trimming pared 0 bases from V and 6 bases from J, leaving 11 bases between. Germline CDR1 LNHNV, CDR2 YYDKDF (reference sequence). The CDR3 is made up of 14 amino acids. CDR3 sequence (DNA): TGTGCCACCAGCAGAGATCGGGGGAAGGCTGAAGCTTTCTTT. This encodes CATSRDRGKAEAFF.

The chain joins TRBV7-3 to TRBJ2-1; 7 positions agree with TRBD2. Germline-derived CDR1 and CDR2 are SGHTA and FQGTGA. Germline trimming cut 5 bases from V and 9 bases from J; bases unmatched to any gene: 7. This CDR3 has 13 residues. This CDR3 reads CASSRTVAGEQFF. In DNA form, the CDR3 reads TGTGCCAGCAGCAGAACCGTAGCGGGTGAGCAGTTCTTC. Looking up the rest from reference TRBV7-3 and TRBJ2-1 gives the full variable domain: GAGVSQTPSNKVTEKGKYVELRCDPISGHTALYWYRQSLGQGPEFLIYFQGTGAADDSGLPNDRFFAVRPEGSVSTLKIQRTERGDSAVYLCASSRTVAGEQFFGPGTRLTVL.

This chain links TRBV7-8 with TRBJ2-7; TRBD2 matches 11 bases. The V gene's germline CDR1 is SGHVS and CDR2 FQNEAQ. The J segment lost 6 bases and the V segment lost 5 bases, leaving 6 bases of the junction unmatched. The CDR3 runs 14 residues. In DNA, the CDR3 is TGTGCCAGCAGCCTCTATCTAGCGGGGGGCGAGCAGTACTTC. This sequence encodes CASSLYLAGGEQYF.

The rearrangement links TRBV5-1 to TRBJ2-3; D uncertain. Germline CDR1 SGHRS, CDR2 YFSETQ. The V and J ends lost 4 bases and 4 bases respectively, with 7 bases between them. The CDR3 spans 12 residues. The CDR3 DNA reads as TGCGCCAGCAGCCACGCGGCAGATACGCAGTATTTT. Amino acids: CASSHAADTQYF.

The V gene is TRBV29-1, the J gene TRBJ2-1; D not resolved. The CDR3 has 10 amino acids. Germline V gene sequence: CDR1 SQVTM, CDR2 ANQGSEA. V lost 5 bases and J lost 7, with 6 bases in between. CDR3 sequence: CSVRRNEQFF. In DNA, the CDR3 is TGCAGCGTTCGTAGAAATGAGCAGTTCTTC.